One sample yielded the 19 T cell receptor beta chains listed below, sequenced in a study of T-cell reconstitution after alpha-beta-depleted transplantation in children. Preparing the TCRbeta library involved the use of unique molecular identifiers. TCRdb itself ran the PCR reads through MiXCR, one entry per CDR3 protein. This sample has about half a million distinct CDR3 sequences, with around an eighth found just once. The specimen comprised PBMCs from the stem cell graft donor, sampled from the stem cell graft. The receptors come from a human donor who donated a stem cell graft to a child with combined immunodeficiency.

The CDR3 here is CASSAGGLRHTGELFF. The CDR3 nucleotides read TGTGCCAGCAGCGCCGGGGGGCTAAGACACACCGGGGAGCTGTTTTTT. The rearrangement links TRBV7-2 to TRBJ2-2; possible D gene TRBD2, 7 bases. The V end was cut by 5 bases, the J end by 3 bases, with 16 bases between. CDR1 is SGHTA, CDR2 FQGNSA, per germline. The CDR3 consists of 16 residues. The full variable domain, with the rest looked up from reference TRBV7-2 and TRBJ2-2, is GAGVSQSPSNKVTEKGKDVELRCDPISGHTALYWYRQSLGQGLEFLIYFQGNSAPDKSGLPSDRFSAERTGGSVSTLTIQRTQQEDSAVYLCASSAGGLRHTGELFFGEGSRLTVL.

This clonotype has a handful of counts. The genes are TRBV29-1 and TRBJ1-2, with unresolved D. Germline V gene data show CDR1 as SQVTM and CDR2 as ANQGSEA. This CDR3 has 12 residues. V was trimmed by 4 bases and J by 2 bases, leaving 8 bases between them. DNA for the CDR3: TGCAGCGTTGTCATACAGAACTATGGCTACACCTTC. Protein sequence: CSVVIQNYGYTF. The whole variable domain, remainder taken from reference TRBV29-1 and TRBJ1-2, is SAVISQKPSRDICQRGTSLTIQCQVDSQVTMMFWYRQQPGQSLTLIATANQGSEATYESGFVIDKFPISRPNLTFSTLTVSNMSPEDSSIYLCSVVIQNYGYTFGSGTRLTVV.

This clonotype has more than one count but fewer than ten. CDR3: CASSPGPPNTGELFF. As DNA, the CDR3 is TGTGCCAGCTCACCCGGGCCCCCGAACACCGGGGAGCTGTTTTTT. The rearrangement uses TRBV18 and TRBJ2-2, with D hard to call. Deletions cut 3 bases from V and 0 bases from J, with 8 bases between. The length of the CDR3 is 15 residues. The germline V gene has CDR1 KGHSH and CDR2 LQKENI.

The chain combines TRBV5-1 with TRBJ1-4; 8 positions agree with TRBD1. Looked up from germline, CDR1 is SGHRS and CDR2 is YFSETQ. The CDR3 extends over 15 amino acids. The trim removed 4 bases at V and 8 bases at J, leaving 10 bases unmatched. CDR3 sequence: CASSLGTGVWEKLFF. As DNA, the CDR3 is TGCGCCAGCAGCCTCGGGACAGGTGTATGGGAAAAACTGTTTTTT.

The chain's CDR3 is CASRKGTEGSPLHF. The CDR3, as DNA: TGTGCCAGCAGAAAAGGGACAGAAGGTTCACCCCTCCACTTT. The chain links TRBV28 to TRBJ1-6; 7 nucleotides agree with TRBD1. The CDR3 is made up of 14 amino acids. Germline V gene sequence: CDR1 MDHEN, CDR2 SYDVKM. The V segment lost 6 bases and the J segment 9 bases; nucleotides outside the gene matches: 8. The complete variable domain, with remaining parts taken from reference TRBV28 and TRBJ1-6, reads DVKVTQSSRYLVKRTGEKVFLECVQDMDHENMFWYRQDPGLGLRLIYFSYDVKMKEKGDIPEGYSVSREKKERFSLILESASTNQTSMYLCASRKGTEGSPLHFGNGTRLTVT.

In this sample, this clonotype turned up many times. J is TRBJ2-1 and V is TRBV7-8; 9 nucleotides match TRBD2. This CDR3 is 16 amino acids long. CDR1 and CDR2 (germline): SGHVS, FQNEAQ. V trimming: 0 bases; J trimming: 4 bases; junction bases outside the gene matches: 4. CDR3 DNA: TGTGCCAGCAGCTTAGCGACAAGCGGGGGGTACAATGAGCAGTTCTTC. Residues: CASSLATSGGYNEQFF.

Ten or more counts support this clonotype. CDR3 DNA: TGTGCCAGCAGTCTCAGGGTAGGCCAGCCCCAGCATTTT. The encoded protein is CASSLRVGQPQHF. This rearrangement joins TRBV12-3 or TRBV12-4 to TRBJ1-5; weak D call: TRBD1 (5 bases). The CDR3 extends over 13 amino acids. V lost 5 bases and J 7 bases, leaving 12 bases between the germline ends.

This clonotype came up many times. The chain links TRBV5-6 to TRBJ2-3, with TRBD1 matching over 8 bases. Germline CDR1 is SGHDT and CDR2 is YYEEEE. V was pared by 2 bases and J by 3 bases, with 8 bases of the junction left unmatched. The CDR3 consists of 16 residues. The CDR3 region has the DNA TGTGCCAGCAGCTTAACCAGGGGGCGCCGAACAGATACGCAGTATTTT. It is translated as CASSLTRGRRTDTQYF. Together with reference TRBV5-6 and TRBJ2-3, the CDR3 gives the full variable domain: DAGVTQSPTHLIKTRGQQVTLRCSPKSGHDTVSWYQQALGQGPQFIFQYYEEEERQRGNFPDRFSGHQFPNYSSELNVNALLLGDSALYLCASSLTRGRRTDTQYFGPGTRLTVL.

At least ten counts were recorded for this clonotype. CDR3 loop: CASSIAGTSGGSTDTQYF. The CDR3 DNA sequence: TGTGCCAGCAGCATAGCCGGGACTAGCGGGGGGAGCACAGATACGCAGTATTTT. V gene TRBV9 combines with J gene TRBJ2-3; 15 bases map to TRBD2. The CDR3 loop spans 18 amino acids. After removal of 4 bases from V and 0 bases from J, the junction contained 6 bases not matched to a gene. Germline V gene sequence: CDR1 SGDLS, CDR2 YYNGEE.

The V and J genes are TRBV12-3 or TRBV12-4 and TRBJ2-7; 7 bases are shared with TRBD1. This CDR3 has 15 residues. V dropped 3 bases and J dropped 0; count of bases not matched to a gene: 5. The CDR3 sequence: CASSLWTGSSYEQYF. CDR3 nucleotides: TGTGCCAGCAGTTTGTGGACAGGAAGCTCCTACGAGCAGTACTTC.

This chain uses TRBV7-9 with TRBJ1-1, with 10 nucleotides matching TRBD1. Looked up from germline, CDR1 is SEHNR and CDR2 is FQNEAQ (reference sequence). V shed 4 bases, J shed 1 base, and the junction held 3 bases outside the gene matches. This CDR3 contains 15 residues. Here the CDR3 reads CASSSGQGGNTEAFF. The CDR3 nucleotides read TGTGCCAGCAGCTCTGGACAGGGGGGGAACACTGAAGCTTTCTTT.

This clonotype was counted a single time. This chain uses TRBV7-9 with TRBJ2-5; TRBD1 aligns across 8 bases. The CDR3 contains 16 residues. V trimming: 5 bases; J trimming: 2 bases; junction bases outside the gene matches: 10. Germline CDR1 is SEHNR and CDR2 is FQNEAQ (reference sequence). The CDR3 DNA sequence: TGTGCCAGCAGCCCACCCGACAGGGGTGCTCAAGAGACCCAGTACTTC. Translated: CASSPPDRGAQETQYF.

This clonotype appeared a few times. The chain recombines TRBV5-1 with TRBJ1-1; TRBD1 matches 9 bases. This CDR3 spans 14 amino acids. In germline, CDR1 is SGHRS, CDR2 YFSETQ. V dropped 4 bases and J dropped 1; count of bases not matched to a gene: 2. The CDR3 spells CASSGQGRNTEAFF. DNA for the CDR3: TGCGCCAGCAGCGGACAGGGGAGGAACACTGAAGCTTTCTTT.

This chain links TRBV20-1 with TRBJ2-1; 8 positions match TRBD1. CDR1 DFQATT and CDR2 SNEGSKA come from the germline V gene (reference sequence). Losses at the gene ends were 0 bases for V and 1 base for J; bases not matched to a gene: 5. This CDR3 spans 16 amino acids. The chain's CDR3 is CSARDRQGPSYNEQFF. DNA for the CDR3: TGCAGTGCTAGAGATCGACAGGGGCCTTCCTACAATGAGCAGTTCTTC.

In its sample, this clonotype was seen a few times. The genes are TRBV20-1 and TRBJ2-2; unclear D gene. The germline CDR1 and CDR2 sequences are DFQATT and SNEGSKA (reference sequence). Between the trimmed V and J ends, which lost 0 bases and 4 bases, there was a span of 15 bases. The CDR3 has 16 residues. CDR3 nucleotides: TGCAGTGCTAGAGATGAAAAGGGCACGGGCACCGGGGAGCTGTTTTTT. It encodes CSARDEKGTGTGELFF.

This clonotype was found many times. The chain recombines TRBV4-3 with TRBJ2-7; D may be TRBD1 (5 bases). CDR1 is LGHNA, CDR2 YSLEER, per germline. The CDR3 runs to 15 residues. The V and J ends lost 0 bases and 1 base respectively, with 10 bases between them. CDR3 amino acids: CASSQDGAFSYEQYF. CDR3 DNA sequence: TGCGCCAGCAGCCAAGATGGGGCATTTTCCTACGAGCAGTACTTC.

V gene TRBV5-1 combines with J gene TRBJ2-7; D remains ambiguous. Germline CDR1 and CDR2: SGHRS and YFSETQ. The CDR3 has 14 amino acids. Trimming shortened V by 0 bases and J by 0 bases, and 7 bases separated the two germline ends. As DNA, the CDR3 is TGCGCCAGCAGCTTGGAAGCTAGCTCCTACGAGCAGTACTTC. Its translation is CASSLEASSYEQYF.

V and J are TRBV5-6 and TRBJ2-3; no reliable D call. The CDR3 sequence is 16 residues long. V lost 4 bases to trimming and J lost 0 bases, with 15 bases between them. CDR1 is SGHDT, CDR2 YYEEEE, per germline. CDR3 region: CASSPPGPSSTDTQYF. The DNA of the CDR3 is TGTGCCAGCAGCCCCCCGGGCCCTTCTAGCACAGATACGCAGTATTTT.

The chain recombines TRBV24-1 with TRBJ2-7; TRBD1 aligns across 10 bases. CDR3 size: 13 residues. Germline V lookup: CDR1 KGHDR, CDR2 SFDVKD. V was pared by 4 bases and J by 7 bases, with 3 bases of the junction left unmatched. DNA for the CDR3: TGTGCCACCAGTGACTGGACAGGGGGTGAGCAGTACTTC. Its translation is CATSDWTGGEQYF.